The 7 T cell receptor beta chains below come from one sample, sequenced in a study of blood T cell repertoires in COVID-19. This table comes from immunoSEQ multiplex PCR, and its TCRdb copy is limited to in-frame clones, with some not included. The sample lists around 25,000 clones, around 90% occurring once. Sequencing used peripheral blood. These receptors all stem from a human donor in a cohort sampled during active COVID-19.

The genes are TRBV7-8 and TRBJ1-6; D gene unclear. Germline V CDR1 and CDR2: SGHVS, FQNEAQ. Trimming took 5 bases from V and 0 from J, leaving 11 bases between them. CDR3 length equals 16 residues. CDR3 loop: CASSAQIDSYNSPLHF. The CDR3, as DNA: TGTGCCAGCAGCGCGCAAATTGACTCCTATAATTCACCCCTCCACTTT.

The chain links TRBV19 to TRBJ2-7; 9 bases line up with TRBD1. This CDR3 has 12 residues. V shed 6 bases, J shed 3 bases, and the junction held 0 bases outside the gene matches. Germline assignment: CDR1 LNHDA and CDR2 SQIVND (reference sequence). The CDR3 DNA sequence: TGTGCCAGTAGGGACAGGGGCTACGAGCAGTACTTC. Translated: CASRDRGYEQYF.

This clone appeared once. The chain carries TRBV9 and TRBJ2-3; D gene ambiguous. The germline V gene encodes CDR1 SGDLS and CDR2 YYNGEE. The CDR3 is 14 residues long. The V and J ends lost 0 bases and 2 bases respectively, with 7 bases between them. CDR3 loop: CASSVEQSTDTQYF. The DNA of the CDR3 is TGTGCCAGCAGCGTAGAACAGTCCACAGATACGCAGTATTTT.

The chain is built from TRBV10-3 and TRBJ2-7, with TRBD2 identical over 9 bases. CDR1 and CDR2 (germline): ENHRY, SYGVKD. V trimming: 5 bases; J trimming: 4 bases; junction bases outside the gene matches: 6. This CDR3 comprises 14 residues. Written as DNA, the CDR3 is TGTGCCATCAGTCCCCTAGCGGGATTTTACGAGCAGTACTTC. This codes for CAISPLAGFYEQYF.

CDR3 amino acids: CASRLAGGRYEQYF. For the CDR3, the DNA is TGTGCCAGCAGACTAGCGGGGGGCCGATACGAGCAGTACTTC. The J gene is TRBJ2-7, the V gene TRBV6-5; TRBD2 matches 12 bases. CDR3 size: 14 residues. V lost 6 bases, J lost 4 bases, and 4 bases stayed unmatched. CDR1 MNHEY and CDR2 SVGAGI come from the germline V gene.

The chain employs TRBV29-1 and TRBJ1-1; TRBD1 matches at 9 bases. This CDR3 contains 17 residues. Germline V lookup: CDR1 SQVTM, CDR2 ANQGSEA. The junction had 15 bases not matched to a gene; V was cut back by 6 bases and J by 1 base. CDR3 amino acids: CSVNARAGTGKNTEAFF. CDR3 sequence (DNA): TGCAGCGTGAACGCCCGGGCAGGGACAGGGAAGAACACTGAAGCTTTCTTT.

The chain has TRBV10-3 and TRBJ1-5; 7 bases agree with TRBD1. J was trimmed by 2 bases and V by 4 bases; bases with no gene match: 5. The CDR3 is 15 residues long. Germline lookup yields CDR1 ENHRY and CDR2 SYGVKD. The CDR3 region has the DNA TGTGCCATCAGTGGACAGGGCAGGGGCAATCAGCCCCAGCATTTT. Encoded protein: CAISGQGRGNQPQHF.